The 30 T cell receptor beta chains below come from one sample, sequenced in a study of T-cell reconstitution after alpha-beta-depleted transplantation in children. The library targeted TCRbeta and was prepared with unique molecular identifiers. TCRdb re-called the PCR reads through MiXCR, storing one row per CDR3 protein. The data show 450,000 to 700,000 distinct CDR3 sequences, 25% to 30% seen once. This material consisted of PBMCs, taken before TCRalphabeta/CD19-depleted stem cell transplant. These receptor sequences come from a boy under three years old with Wiskott-Aldrich syndrome, due to receive a stem cell transplant.

The gene calls are TRBV12-3 or TRBV12-4 and TRBJ1-5, with no clear D. Trimming stripped 6 bases from V and 1 base from J, with 4 bases between. The CDR3 runs 12 residues. The CDR3 loop is CASRVSNQPQHF. The CDR3, as DNA: TGTGCCAGCAGGGTCAGCAATCAGCCCCAGCATTTT.

J is TRBJ1-2 and V is TRBV10-3; D may be TRBD1 (6 bases). The germline V gene encodes CDR1 ENHRY and CDR2 SYGVKD. CDR3 length equals 15 residues. Trimming cost V 2 bases and J 9 bases, with 19 bases left between them. The CDR3 spells CAISEAIPGQASYTF. CDR3 coding DNA: TGTGCCATCAGTGAGGCCATACCGGGACAAGCTAGCTACACCTTC.

This clonotype was counted between two and nine times. The J gene is TRBJ2-3, the V gene TRBV12-3 or TRBV12-4; TRBD2 aligns across 9 bases. J lost 4 bases, V lost 3 bases, and 23 bases had no gene match. The CDR3 runs to 21 residues. The chain's CDR3 is CASSFDYGMISGRIGSDTQYF. The CDR3 bases are TGTGCCAGCAGTTTCGATTATGGGATGATAAGCGGGAGGATAGGGTCAGATACGCAGTATTTT.

This clonotype turned up a few times. The rearrangement links TRBV5-6 to TRBJ2-1, with unresolved D. The germline V gene has CDR1 SGHDT and CDR2 YYEEEE. The CDR3 totals 16 residues. With 3 bases removed from V and 0 bases from J, the gap between germline ends came to 13 bases. The CDR3 here is CASSSRALPSYNEQFF. The CDR3 nucleotides read TGTGCCAGCAGCTCGAGAGCGCTACCCTCCTACAATGAGCAGTTCTTC.

The chain uses TRBV6-2 or TRBV6-3 and TRBJ2-1; the D gene is possibly TRBD1 (5 bases). Germline lookup yields CDR1 MNHEY and CDR2 SVGEGT. The CDR3 is 14 residues long. The germline V and J ends were trimmed by 6 bases and 9 bases, with 18 bases remaining between them. DNA for the CDR3: TGTGCCAGCAGAATTGACAGAAGGTCCGGTGAGCAGTTCTTC. It encodes CASRIDRRSGEQFF.

CDR3 residues: CSARPTRLFQETQYF. The CDR3 coding sequence is TGCAGTGCCAGACCGACAAGATTATTCCAAGAGACCCAGTACTTC. The chain carries TRBV20-1 and TRBJ2-5; unclear D gene. Looked up from germline, CDR1 is DFQATT and CDR2 is SNEGSKA (reference sequence). This CDR3 contains 15 residues. V lost 6 bases, J lost 1 base, and 18 bases lay in between.

V is TRBV7-6 and J is TRBJ2-3; TRBD2 matches at 8 bases. Germline V lookup: CDR1 SGHVS, CDR2 FNYEAQ. CDR3 length equals 16 residues. V trimming: 5 bases; J trimming: 6 bases; junction bases outside the gene matches: 13. The CDR3 loop is CASSDVLAGTGDTQYF. In DNA, the CDR3 is TGTGCCAGCAGCGACGTCCTAGCGGGCACTGGGGATACGCAGTATTTT.

In its sample, this clonotype was seen a few times. J is TRBJ1-6 and V is TRBV27; D unresolved. The CDR3 totals 13 residues. V shed 0 bases and J shed 10 bases, with 7 bases lying between them. The V gene's germline CDR1 is MNHEY and CDR2 SMNVEV (reference sequence). The DNA of the CDR3 is TGTGCCAGCAGTTTATCGAGTTCCTCACCCCTCCACTTT. This sequence encodes CASSLSSSSPLHF.

This clonotype appeared many times. This chain links TRBV5-1 with TRBJ2-2, with unresolved D. The length of the CDR3 is 12 residues. Per the germline V gene, CDR1 is SGHRS and CDR2 is YFSETQ. The V and J ends lost 3 bases and 3 bases respectively, with 3 bases between them. The CDR3 DNA follows: TGCGCCAGCAGCTATGACACCGGGGAGCTGTTTTTT. The encoded protein is CASSYDTGELFF. Combining the CDR3 with reference TRBV5-1 and TRBJ2-2 gives the whole variable domain KAGVTQTPRYLIKTRGQQVTLSCSPISGHRSVSWYQQTPGQGLQFLFEYFSETQRNKGNFPGRFSGRQFSNSRSEMNVSTLELGDSALYLCASSYDTGELFFGEGSRLTVL.

The sample holds a few counts of this clonotype. The chain is built from TRBV12-3 or TRBV12-4 and TRBJ1-2, with D uncertain. With 3 bases removed from V and 0 bases from J, the gap between germline ends came to 11 bases. This CDR3 region has 15 residues. The CDR3 DNA reads TGTGCCAGCAGTTTTAGGAGGGTACCTAACTATGGCTACACCTTC. Translated, it gives CASSFRRVPNYGYTF.

The CDR3 here is CASSYPLSQETQYF. The CDR3, as DNA: TGTGCCAGCAGTTACCCGCTCAGTCAAGAGACCCAGTACTTC. The chain uses TRBV6-5 and TRBJ2-5; no clear D gene. V dropped 2 bases and J dropped 2 bases, with 9 bases sitting between them. Germline V gene sequence: CDR1 MNHEY, CDR2 SVGAGI. This CDR3 is built from 14 residues.

This chain connects TRBV29-1 to TRBJ2-7; TRBD2 matches at 9 bases. The CDR3 is 14 residues long. Germline CDR1 SQVTM, CDR2 ANQGSEA. V lost 6 bases and J lost 3; bases outside the gene matches: 9. CDR3 in amino acids: CSVGGSGSIYEQYF. CDR3 sequence (DNA): TGCAGCGTCGGAGGTAGCGGGAGCATCTACGAGCAGTACTTC.

This clonotype occurred a few times. The V and J genes are TRBV2 and TRBJ2-2; D perhaps matches TRBD2 (6 bases). The germline CDR1 and CDR2 sequences are SNHLY and FYNNEI. The V gene lost 6 bases and the J gene lost 2 bases, with 13 bases spanning the gap. This CDR3 spans 15 amino acids. CDR3 sequence (DNA): TGTGCCAGCAGGTACCACGGGACTAACACCGGGGAGCTGTTTTTT. It is translated as CASRYHGTNTGELFF.

The rearrangement joins TRBV19 to TRBJ1-5; possible D gene TRBD1, 5 bases. Germline assignment: CDR1 LNHDA and CDR2 SQIVND (reference sequence). Trimming cost V 4 bases and J 5 bases, with 9 bases left between them. This CDR3 comprises 13 residues. The CDR3 sequence is CASSSREYQPQHF. The CDR3 DNA reads TGTGCCAGTAGTAGCAGGGAGTATCAGCCCCAGCATTTT.

The table lists this clonotype with a few counts. The J gene is TRBJ2-2, the V gene TRBV6-5; 8 nucleotides align to TRBD1. The CDR3 has 17 residues. V lost 0 bases to trimming and J lost 3 bases; unmatched junction nucleotides: 6. The germline CDR1 and CDR2 sequences are MNHEY and SVGAGI. The CDR3 bases are TGTGCCAGCAGTTACTCTCCAGGGGGCCGTCACACCGGGGAGCTGTTTTTT. It encodes CASSYSPGGRHTGELFF.

The rearrangement joins TRBV5-1 to TRBJ2-5; 9 bases line up with TRBD2. The length of the CDR3 is 16 residues. V shed 3 bases, J shed 4 bases, and the junction held 10 bases outside the gene matches. Germline V gives CDR1 SGHRS, CDR2 YFSETQ. The CDR3 is CASSSSGIGPGETQYF. In DNA form, the CDR3 reads TGCGCCAGCAGCTCTAGCGGGATTGGACCGGGAGAGACCCAGTACTTC. The entire variable domain, with the rest obtained from reference TRBV5-1 and TRBJ2-5, is as follows: KAGVTQTPRYLIKTRGQQVTLSCSPISGHRSVSWYQQTPGQGLQFLFEYFSETQRNKGNFPGRFSGRQFSNSRSEMNVSTLELGDSALYLCASSSSGIGPGETQYFGPGTRLLVL.

The sample holds many counts of this clonotype. V and J are TRBV10-2 and TRBJ1-1; maybe TRBD1 (6 bases). There are 13 residues in the CDR3. Between the trimmed V and J ends, which lost 6 bases and 2 bases, there was a span of 10 bases. Germline assignment: CDR1 WSHSY and CDR2 SAAADI. This CDR3 reads CASSKQGNTEAFF. In nucleotides, the CDR3 is TGCGCCAGCAGCAAACAGGGTAACACTGAAGCTTTCTTT.

The J gene is TRBJ2-3, the V gene TRBV28; D is perhaps TRBD2 (6 bases). This CDR3 region has 14 residues. Germline V CDR1 and CDR2: MDHEN, SYDVKM. Deletions cut 8 bases from V and 2 bases from J, with 14 bases between. The CDR3 protein is CASLTGVVTDTQYF. The CDR3 DNA reads as TGTGCCAGCCTGACGGGAGTTGTCACAGATACGCAGTATTTT.

A word on this clonotype: One junction end disagrees with the germline gene, perhaps due to a read error. The chain joins TRBV12-3 or TRBV12-4 to TRBJ2-7; D gene ambiguous. The CDR3 spans 14 residues. The CDR3, as DNA: TGTGCCAGCAGTCCAGACAACGGCCCGTACGACCAGTACTTC. Translating gives CASSPDNGPYDQYF.

This clonotype was recorded a few times. Compared with germline, one end of the junction differs, possibly owing to a read error. This chain uses TRBV12-3 or TRBV12-4 with TRBJ2-1; 9 nucleotides line up with TRBD2. The CDR3 is 16 residues long. CDR3 DNA sequence: TGTGCCAGCAGGTTAGCGGGAGTCACGCGGGCTGCTGAGCAGTTCTTC. Translation: CASRLAGVTRAAEQFF.

This clonotype was recorded once. The rearrangement links TRBV20-1 to TRBJ1-2; D remains unclear. The CDR3 has 11 residues. In germline, CDR1 is DFQATT, CDR2 SNEGSKA (reference sequence). V was trimmed by 2 bases and J by 8 bases, leaving 9 bases between them. The CDR3, as DNA: TGCAGTGCTAGACCCGAGGAAGGCTACACCTTC. Translation: CSARPEEGYTF.

This clonotype was counted between two and nine times. This chain connects TRBV7-9 to TRBJ1-2, with D maybe TRBD1 (6 bases). Germline assignment: CDR1 SEHNR and CDR2 FQNEAQ (reference sequence). Trimming took 5 bases from V and 6 from J, leaving 13 bases between them. CDR3 length: 13 residues. CDR3 nucleotides: TGTGCCAGCAGCAGACCTACAGGGAATGGCTACACCTTC. Protein product: CASSRPTGNGYTF.

The rearrangement links TRBV10-3 to TRBJ2-3; 8 bases are a match to TRBD2. Germline V CDR1 and CDR2: ENHRY, SYGVKD. The CDR3 runs to 15 residues. V lost 8 bases to trimming and J lost 4 bases; unmatched junction nucleotides: 11. The CDR3 loop is CAIGNSGKASDTQYF. CDR3 DNA: TGTGCCATCGGTAATAGCGGGAAGGCGTCAGATACGCAGTATTTT.

The chain employs TRBV5-1 and TRBJ2-2, with TRBD2 identical over 11 bases. The J segment lost 8 bases and the V segment lost 1 base, leaving 10 bases of the junction unmatched. This CDR3 has 17 amino acids. CDR1 and CDR2 (germline): SGHRS, YFSETQ. The CDR3 here is CASSLKELAGVFGELFF. CDR3 bases: TGCGCCAGCAGCTTGAAGGAACTAGCGGGAGTTTTTGGGGAGCTGTTTTTT.

This chain joins TRBV25-1 and TRBJ2-6; a possible D gene is TRBD1 (5 bases). The germline V and J ends were trimmed by 4 bases and 0 bases, with 16 bases remaining between them. The CDR3 consists of 18 residues. In germline, CDR1 is MGHDK, CDR2 SYGVNS. The CDR3: CASSGYKGHSSGANVLTF. Written as DNA, the CDR3 is TGTGCCAGCAGTGGGTACAAGGGGCACAGCTCTGGGGCCAACGTCCTGACTTTC. Based on the CDR3 plus reference TRBV25-1 and TRBJ2-6, the full variable domain is EADIYQTPRYLVIGTGKKITLECSQTMGHDKMYWYQQDPGMELHLIHYSYGVNSTEKGDLSSESTVSRIRTEHFPLTLESARPSHTSQYLCASSGYKGHSSGANVLTFGAGSRLTVL.

This clonotype was observed a few times. J is TRBJ2-7 and V is TRBV20-1, with 7 bases matching TRBD2. The CDR3 has 14 amino acids. Germline trimming cut 1 base from V and 6 bases from J; bases unmatched to any gene: 9. Germline CDR1 and CDR2: DFQATT and SNEGSKA (reference sequence). The CDR3 region is CSARVPSGRSEQYF. CDR3 nucleotides: TGCAGTGCTAGAGTTCCTAGCGGTCGGAGCGAGCAGTACTTC.

This clonotype was observed a few times. V gene TRBV7-9 combines with J gene TRBJ2-1, with D possibly TRBD2 on 5 matching bases. The V end lost 5 bases, the J end lost 8 bases, and 10 bases lay between the germline ends. CDR3 size: 12 residues. Germline CDR1 is SEHNR and CDR2 is FQNEAQ (reference sequence). Written as DNA, the CDR3 is TGTGCCAGCAGCGGAAGCGGAGATGAGCAGTTCTTC. This translates into CASSGSGDEQFF.

This clonotype came up a few times. V is TRBV6-5 and J is TRBJ1-2; D might be TRBD1 (5 bases). The V end was cut by 4 bases, the J end by 5 bases, with 14 bases between. The germline V gene has CDR1 MNHEY and CDR2 SVGAGI. CDR3 length equals 14 residues. The CDR3 nucleotides are TGTGCCAGCAGTTTACTGGTTGGGGGGTATGGCTACACCTTC. It translates to CASSLLVGGYGYTF.

V usage is TRBV5-1 and J usage is TRBJ1-5; D not resolved. CDR3 length: 13 residues. CDR1 and CDR2 (germline): SGHRS, YFSETQ. Trimming removed 0 bases from V and 10 bases from J, with 11 bases in between. In DNA, the CDR3 is TGCGCCAGCAGCTTGGGTATCGGTTATCCCCAGCATTTT. Residues: CASSLGIGYPQHF.

This clonotype was detected only a few times. The rearrangement links TRBV19 to TRBJ1-5, with D possibly matching TRBD1 (6 bases). From germline, CDR1 is LNHDA and CDR2 SQIVND (reference sequence). V lost 10 bases to trimming and J lost 0 bases, with 16 bases between them. The CDR3 totals 15 residues. This CDR3 is CATTGQTYSNQPQHF. Here the CDR3 DNA reads TGTGCCACTACAGGACAGACGTATAGCAATCAGCCCCAGCATTTT.